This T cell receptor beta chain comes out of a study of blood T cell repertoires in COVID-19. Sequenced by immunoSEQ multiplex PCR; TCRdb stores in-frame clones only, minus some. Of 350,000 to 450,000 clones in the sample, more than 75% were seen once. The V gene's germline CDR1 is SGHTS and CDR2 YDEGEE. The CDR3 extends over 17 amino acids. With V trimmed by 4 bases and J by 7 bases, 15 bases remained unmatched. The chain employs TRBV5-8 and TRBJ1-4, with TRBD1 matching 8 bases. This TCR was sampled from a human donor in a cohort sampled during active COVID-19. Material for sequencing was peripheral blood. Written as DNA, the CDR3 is TGTGCCAGCAGCAGTTGGACAGGGAGATTGGTGGGTGAAAAACTGTTTTTT. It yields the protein CASSSWTGRLVGEKLFF.